This TCR beta chain was profiled in a study of control samples from healthy donors and cancer patients. V lost 2 bases, J lost 0 bases, and 15 bases lay in between. From germline, CDR1 is LGHDT and CDR2 YNNKEL (reference sequence). The CDR3 runs to 17 residues. The table came from immunoSEQ multiplex PCR; TCRdb's copy has only in-frame clones and leaves some out. The repertoire includes approximately 58,000 clones, approximately 87% of them detected once, and roughly an eighth sits in the top ten. This receptor was obtained from a woman aged 55-70 years with lung cancer. V usage is TRBV3-1 (or the pseudogene TRBV3-2) and J usage is TRBJ2-3; D is ambiguous. The sequencing sample was made of PBMCs. The CDR3: CASSQLRGGTSTDTQYF. CDR3 in DNA: TGTGCCAGCAGCCAACTCCGAGGTGGAACTAGCACAGATACGCAGTATTTT.